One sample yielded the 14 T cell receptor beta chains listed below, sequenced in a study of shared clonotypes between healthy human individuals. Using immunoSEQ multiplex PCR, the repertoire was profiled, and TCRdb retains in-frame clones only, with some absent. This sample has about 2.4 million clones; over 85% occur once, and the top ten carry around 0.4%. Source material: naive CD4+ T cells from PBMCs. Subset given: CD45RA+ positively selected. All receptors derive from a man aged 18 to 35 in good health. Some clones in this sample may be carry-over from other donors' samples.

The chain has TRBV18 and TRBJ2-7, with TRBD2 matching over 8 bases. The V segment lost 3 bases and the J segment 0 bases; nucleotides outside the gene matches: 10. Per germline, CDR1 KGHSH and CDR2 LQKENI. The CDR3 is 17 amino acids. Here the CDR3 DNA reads TGTGCCAGCTCACCCTTAGCGGGGCGGGCCGGCTCCTACGAGCAGTACTTC. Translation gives CASSPLAGRAGSYEQYF.

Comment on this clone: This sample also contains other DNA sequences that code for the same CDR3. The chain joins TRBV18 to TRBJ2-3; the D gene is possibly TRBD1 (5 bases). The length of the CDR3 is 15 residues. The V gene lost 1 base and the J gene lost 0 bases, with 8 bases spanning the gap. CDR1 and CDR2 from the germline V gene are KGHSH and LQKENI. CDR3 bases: TGTGCCAGCTCACCACTTCAGGGAAGCACAGATACGCAGTATTTT. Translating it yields CASSPLQGSTDTQYF.

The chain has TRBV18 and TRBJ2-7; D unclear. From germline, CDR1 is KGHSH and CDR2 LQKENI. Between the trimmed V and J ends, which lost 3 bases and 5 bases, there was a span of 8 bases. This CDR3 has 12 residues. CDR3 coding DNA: TGTGCCAGCTCACCCGGAGTCAACGAGCAGTACTTC. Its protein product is CASSPGVNEQYF.

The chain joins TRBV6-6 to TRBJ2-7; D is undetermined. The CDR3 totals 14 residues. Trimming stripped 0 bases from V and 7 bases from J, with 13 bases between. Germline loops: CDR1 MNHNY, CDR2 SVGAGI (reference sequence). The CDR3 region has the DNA TGTGCCAGCAGTTACTCAACAGCTTCAGGAGAGCAGTACTTC. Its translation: CASSYSTASGEQYF.

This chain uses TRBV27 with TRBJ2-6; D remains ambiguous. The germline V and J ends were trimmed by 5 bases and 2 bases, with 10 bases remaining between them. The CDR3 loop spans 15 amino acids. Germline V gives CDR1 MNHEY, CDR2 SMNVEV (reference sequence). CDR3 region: CASSPLGAGANVLTF. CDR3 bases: TGTGCCAGCAGTCCCCTTGGGGCTGGGGCCAACGTCCTGACTTTC.

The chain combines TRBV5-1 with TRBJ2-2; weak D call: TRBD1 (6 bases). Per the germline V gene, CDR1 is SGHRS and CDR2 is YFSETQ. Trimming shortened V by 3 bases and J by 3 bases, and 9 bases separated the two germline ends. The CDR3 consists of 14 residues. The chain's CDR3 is CASSSRTDTGELFF. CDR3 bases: TGCGCCAGCAGCTCCCGGACAGACACCGGGGAGCTGTTTTTT.

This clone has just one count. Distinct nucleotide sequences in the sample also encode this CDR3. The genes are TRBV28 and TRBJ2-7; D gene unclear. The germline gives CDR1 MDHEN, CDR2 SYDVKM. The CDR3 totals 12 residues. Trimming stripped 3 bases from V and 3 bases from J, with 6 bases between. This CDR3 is CASSLLDYEQYF. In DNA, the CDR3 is TGTGCCAGCAGTTTGTTGGACTACGAGCAGTACTTC.

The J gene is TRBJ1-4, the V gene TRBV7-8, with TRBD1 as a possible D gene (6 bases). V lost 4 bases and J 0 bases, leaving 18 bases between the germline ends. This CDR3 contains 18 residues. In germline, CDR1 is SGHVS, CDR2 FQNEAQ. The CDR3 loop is CASSSDPRGGATNEKLFF. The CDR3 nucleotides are TGTGCCAGCAGCTCGGACCCTCGAGGGGGGGCAACTAATGAAAAACTGTTTTTT.

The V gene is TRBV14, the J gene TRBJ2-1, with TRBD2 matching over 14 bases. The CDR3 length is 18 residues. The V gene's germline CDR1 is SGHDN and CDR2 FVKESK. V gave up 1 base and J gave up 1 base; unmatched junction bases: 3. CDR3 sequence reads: CASSQGLAGGPSYNEQFF. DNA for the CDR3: TGTGCCAGCAGCCAAGGACTAGCGGGAGGGCCGTCCTACAATGAGCAGTTCTTC.

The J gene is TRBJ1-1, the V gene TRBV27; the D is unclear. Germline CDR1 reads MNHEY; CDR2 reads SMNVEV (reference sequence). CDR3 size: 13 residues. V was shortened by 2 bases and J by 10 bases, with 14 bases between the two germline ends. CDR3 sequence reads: CASSLGVAGRAFF. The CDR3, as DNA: TGTGCCAGCAGTTTAGGGGTAGCAGGCAGAGCTTTCTTT.

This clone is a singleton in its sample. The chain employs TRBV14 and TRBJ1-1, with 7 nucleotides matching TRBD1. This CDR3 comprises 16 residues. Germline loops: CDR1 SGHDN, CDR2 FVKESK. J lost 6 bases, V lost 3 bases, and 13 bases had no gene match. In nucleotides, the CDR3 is TGTGCCAGCAGCCACCTTACGACAGGGCTGTGGGCTGAAGCTTTCTTT. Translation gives CASSHLTTGLWAEAFF. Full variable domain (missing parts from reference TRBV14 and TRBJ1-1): EAGVTQFPSHSVIEKGQTVTLRCDPISGHDNLYWYRRVMGKEIKFLLHFVKESKQDESGMPNNRFLAERTGGTYSTLKVQPAELEDSGVYFCASSHLTTGLWAEAFFGQGTRLTVV.

CDR3: CALSGRRAGELFF. The CDR3 nucleotides are TGTGCGCTTAGCGGGAGGAGGGCCGGGGAGCTGTTTTTT. The V gene is TRBV7-2, the J gene TRBJ2-2; TRBD2 agrees at 10 bases. This CDR3 has 13 residues. CDR1 SGHTA and CDR2 FQGNSA come from the germline V gene.

CDR3 loop: CASSPTAGVTDTQYF. The CDR3 DNA is TGTGCCAGCAGCCCCACAGCGGGAGTCACAGATACGCAGTATTTT. The chain uses TRBV5-4 and TRBJ2-3, with 8 nucleotides matching TRBD2. The V gene end was trimmed by 4 bases and the J gene end by 2 bases; junction bases not matched to a gene: 6. The CDR3 loop spans 15 amino acids. Germline CDR1 and CDR2: SGHNT and YYREEE (reference sequence).

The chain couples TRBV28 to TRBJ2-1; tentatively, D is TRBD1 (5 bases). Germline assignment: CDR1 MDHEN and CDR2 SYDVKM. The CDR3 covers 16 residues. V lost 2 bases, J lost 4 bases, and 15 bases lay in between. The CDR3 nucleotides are TGTGCCAGCAGTTTAATGGGGCAGGGTAGGTACAATGAGCAGTTCTTC. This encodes CASSLMGQGRYNEQFF.